Listed below are T cell receptor beta chains from one sample, sequenced in a study of shared clonotypes between healthy human individuals. This table comes from immunoSEQ multiplex PCR, and its TCRdb copy is limited to in-frame clones, with some not included. The sample holds 450,000 to 550,000 clones, about four fifths seen once. The sequenced sample consisted of PBMCs. The receptors here all came from a woman aged 40 to 55 in good health. Some clones in this sample may be carry-over from other donors' samples. Each CDR3 is given with its conserved first and last residue. The D gene is left open where the match is weak. Size tells how often a clone was seen (once, few, many) or the class of an expanded clone, and some rows leave it out.

length	V	D	size	J	CDR3	DNA
15	TRBV4-3	TRBD2	-	TRBJ2-7	CASSQDGLAGNEQYF	TGCGCCAGCAGCCAAGATGGGCTAGCGGGAAACGAGCAGTACTTC
11	TRBV6-5	-	-	TRBJ2-7	CASSRSGEQYF	TGTGCCAGCAGTAGGTCCGGGGAGCAGTACTTC
14	TRBV18	TRBD2	-	TRBJ2-1	CASSPTSGYNEQFF	TGTGCCAGCTCACCGACTAGCGGATACAATGAGCAGTTCTTC
13	TRBV6-1	-	-	TRBJ1-1	CASSGRGVTEAFF	TGTGCCAGCAGTGGGCGGGGGGTCACTGAAGCTTTCTTT
13	TRBV10-3	-	-	TRBJ2-5	CAISQGPDSGQYF	TGTGCCATCAGCCAAGGGCCCGATTCGGGCCAGTACTTC
14	TRBV19	-	-	TRBJ2-7	CASSPTTPAYEQYF	TGTGCCAGTAGTCCGACAACTCCTGCCTACGAGCAGTACTTC
14	TRBV7-9	TRBD1	-	TRBJ1-2	CASSAGGPDYGYTF	TGTGCCAGCAGCGCAGGGGGGCCAGACTATGGCTACACCTTC
16	TRBV2	-	-	TRBJ2-2	CASSVGPFRDTGELFF	TGTGCCAGCTCGGTGGGGCCCTTTAGGGACACCGGGGAGCTGTTTTTT
15	TRBV11-2	TRBD2	few	TRBJ2-1	CASSFSGREYNEQFF	TGTGCCAGCAGCTTTAGCGGGAGGGAATACAATGAGCAGTTCTTC
14	TRBV16	TRBD1	-	TRBJ2-3	CASSLGQGLYTQYF	TGTGCCAGCAGCCTGGGACAGGGACTGTATACGCAGTATTTT
13	TRBV5-1	TRBD1	few	TRBJ1-2	CASNTGGDYGYTF	TGCGCCAGCAATACAGGGGGAGACTATGGCTACACCTTC
13	TRBV6-1	-	-	TRBJ1-1	CASSEARGTEAFF	TGTGCCAGCAGTGAAGCGAGGGGGACTGAAGCTTTCTTT
14	TRBV6-5	-	-	TRBJ1-2	CASSYAGSGAGYTF	TGTGCCAGCAGTTACGCAGGGTCTGGGGCCGGCTACACCTTC
13	TRBV28	-	-	TRBJ1-2	CASSPGFFYGYTF	TGTGCCAGCAGCCCCGGGTTTTTCTATGGCTACACCTTC
11	TRBV7-9	-	-	TRBJ2-1	CASSSGGEQFF	TGTGCCAGCAGCTCTGGGGGGGAGCAGTTCTTC
15	TRBV5-1	TRBD1	-	TRBJ2-4	CASSETGVAKNIQYF	TGCGCCAGCAGCGAAACAGGGGTGGCCAAAAACATTCAGTACTTC
15	TRBV9	-	-	TRBJ1-2	CASSPRGARVDGYTF	TGTGCCAGCAGCCCCCGGGGGGCCAGGGTGGATGGCTACACCTTC
13	TRBV6-5	TRBD1	-	TRBJ2-7	CASTRTGSYEQYF	TGTGCCAGCACCAGGACAGGCTCCTACGAGCAGTACTTC
16	TRBV7-3	TRBD2	-	TRBJ2-1	CASSFAPIAGAHEQFF	TGTGCCAGCAGCTTTGCGCCCATTGCGGGAGCGCATGAGCAGTTCTTC
13	TRBV29-1	-	-	TRBJ2-3	CSVGGGSADTQYF	TGCAGCGTTGGGGGAGGTAGTGCAGATACGCAGTATTTT
14	TRBV27	-	-	TRBJ2-6	CASSSPTRANVLTF	TGTGCCAGCAGTTCCCCGACCCGGGCCAACGTCCTGACTTTC
14	TRBV5-1	-	-	TRBJ2-5	CASSLAGYQETQYF	TGCGCCAGCAGCTTGGCAGGGTACCAAGAGACCCAGTACTTC
14	TRBV9	TRBD2	-	TRBJ2-7	CASSVGTSGVETHF	TGTGCCAGCAGCGTCGGGACTAGCGGGGTAGAGACTCACTTC
15	TRBV7-8	-	few	TRBJ1-2	CASSPWVGGAHGYTF	TGTGCCAGCAGCCCTTGGGTGGGGGGGGCGCACGGCTACACCTTC
13	TRBV6-5	-	-	TRBJ1-5	CASSAEGFQPQHF	TGTGCCAGCAGCGCTGAGGGATTTCAGCCCCAGCATTTT
14	TRBV6-5	TRBD2	-	TRBJ2-1	CASRVAGDYNEQFF	TGTGCCAGCAGGGTAGCGGGAGATTACAATGAGCAGTTCTTC
16	TRBV4-3	-	-	TRBJ2-7	CASSQGRGPLSYEQYF	TGCGCCAGCAGCCAAGGTAGGGGACCCCTCTCCTACGAGCAGTACTTC
12	TRBV28	-	-	TRBJ1-1	CASRTMNTEAFF	TGTGCCAGCAGAACGATGAACACTGAAGCTTTCTTT
13	TRBV5-1	-	-	TRBJ2-1	CASGVVPNGEQFF	TGCGCCAGCGGCGTAGTTCCCAACGGTGAGCAGTTCTTC
14	TRBV5-1	TRBD1	-	TRBJ2-4	CASSPQGAGNIQYF	TGCGCCAGCAGCCCTCAGGGGGCTGGCAACATTCAGTACTTC
18	TRBV7-9	TRBD1	-	TRBJ2-3	CASSLAMGQGASTDTQYF	TGTGCCAGCAGCTTAGCGATGGGTCAGGGGGCTTCCACAGATACGCAGTATTTT
15	TRBV6-6	-	-	TRBJ1-1	CASRTFEGRQVGAFF	TGTGCCAGCAGAACCTTCGAGGGACGGCAAGTTGGGGCTTTCTTT
12	TRBV28	-	once	TRBJ2-5	CASRDWKETQYF	TGTGCCAGCAGGGACTGGAAGGAGACCCAGTACTTC
15	TRBV30	TRBD2	-	TRBJ2-1	CAWSAVAGGYNEQFF	TGTGCCTGGAGTGCGGTAGCCGGGGGGTACAATGAGCAGTTCTTC
14	TRBV19	TRBD1	once	TRBJ2-7	CASSLGQYSYEQYF	TGTGCCAGTAGTTTGGGACAGTACTCCTACGAGCAGTACTTC
15	TRBV19	-	-	TRBJ2-1	CASSAPGQTYNEQFF	TGTGCCAGTAGTGCGCCCGGTCAAACCTACAATGAGCAGTTCTTC
12	TRBV30	-	-	TRBJ1-1	CAWTRGNTEAFF	TGTGCCTGGACAAGGGGGAACACTGAAGCTTTCTTT
14	TRBV30	-	once	TRBJ1-4	CAWSGHTTNEKLFF	TGTGCCTGGAGTGGGCACACAACTAATGAAAAACTGTTTTTT
15	TRBV4-1	TRBD1	-	TRBJ2-7	CASSQVGQGLIEQYF	TGCGCCAGCAGCCAAGTGGGACAGGGGCTAATCGAGCAGTACTTC
17	TRBV5-4	TRBD2	-	TRBJ2-5	CASSPRLAGGMEETQYF	TGTGCCAGCAGCCCGCGACTAGCGGGAGGGATGGAAGAGACCCAGTACTTC
12	TRBV2	-	few	TRBJ2-3	CASSLAGDTQYF	TGTGCCAGCAGTCTGGCGGGAGATACGCAGTATTTT
12	TRBV5-4	-	-	TRBJ1-2	CASSLVGSGYTF	TGTGCCAGCAGCTTGGTGGGATCTGGCTACACCTTC
11	TRBV7-9	-	few	TRBJ2-6	CASRPGGVLTF	TGTGCCAGCAGGCCAGGAGGGGTCCTGACTTTC
15	TRBV9	-	few	TRBJ2-5	CASSVTSALQETQYF	TGTGCCAGCAGCGTAACTTCTGCCCTACAAGAGACCCAGTACTTC
13	TRBV29-1	TRBD1	-	TRBJ1-2	CSVERTGEHGYTF	TGCAGCGTTGAGAGGACAGGGGAACATGGCTACACCTTC
13	TRBV7-2	TRBD1	-	TRBJ1-5	CASSGDRVQPQHF	TGTGCCAGCAGCGGAGACAGGGTTCAGCCCCAGCATTTT
13	TRBV19	-	-	TRBJ2-2	CASRRQPSGELFF	TGTGCCAGTAGGAGACAGCCCTCCGGGGAGCTGTTTTTT
15	TRBV4-1	-	-	TRBJ2-1	CASSQPGRGIYEQFF	TGCGCCAGCAGCCAACCGGGACGGGGTATCTATGAGCAGTTCTTC
14	TRBV7-9	-	-	TRBJ2-7	CASSPRTDSYEQYF	TGTGCCAGCAGCCCTAGGACAGACTCCTACGAGCAGTACTTC
14	TRBV7-8	-	once	TRBJ2-5	CASITGVEGETQYF	TGTGCCAGCATCACGGGAGTGGAGGGAGAGACCCAGTACTTC